This T cell receptor beta chain was profiled in a study of regulatory T cells in long-lasting Graves disease. Study-level points and caveats: New patients shared some 980 public clonotypes, and persistent patients shared more, with over 2,500.

HTBI primers from iRepertoire and Arm-PCR of CDR3 regions yielded the TCR beta libraries. One entry per CDR3 protein, called by TCRdb with MiXCR from the multiplex PCR reads. The sample shows about 370,000 distinct CDR3 sequences, roughly 16% of them seen only once. Time point noted: newly diagnosed GD, antithyroid drugs for less than 3 months. PBMC-derived RNA was used for the TCR library. Trimming took 1 base from V and 2 from J, leaving 6 bases between them. Germline V gives CDR1 GTSNPN, CDR2 SVGIG (reference sequence). The CDR3 is made up of 12 amino acids. There are many counts of this clonotype. Its target is unknown.

The chain uses TRBV30 and TRBJ2-7, with D uncertain. The receptor comes from a female donor with Graves disease. This sample comprised peripheral blood mononuclear cells (PBMCs), obtained at new diagnosis, from a patient treated with antithyroid drugs. CDR3 residues: CAWSAQAYEQYF. The CDR3 coding sequence is TGTGCCTGGAGTGCCCAAGCCTACGAGCAGTACTTC.